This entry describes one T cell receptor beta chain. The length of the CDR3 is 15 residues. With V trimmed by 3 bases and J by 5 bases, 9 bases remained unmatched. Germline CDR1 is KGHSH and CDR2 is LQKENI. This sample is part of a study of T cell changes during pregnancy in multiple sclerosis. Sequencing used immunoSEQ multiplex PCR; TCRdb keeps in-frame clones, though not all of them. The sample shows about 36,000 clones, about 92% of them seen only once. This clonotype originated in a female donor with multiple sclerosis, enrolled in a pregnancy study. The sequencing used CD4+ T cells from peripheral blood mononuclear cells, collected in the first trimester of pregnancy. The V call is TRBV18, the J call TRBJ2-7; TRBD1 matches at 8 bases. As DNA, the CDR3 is TGTGCCAGCTCACCGACAGGGGAGAATAGGAACGAGCAGTACTTC. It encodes CASSPTGENRNEQYF.